This TCR beta chain was obtained from a study of cytomegalovirus exposure and HLA in healthy donors (dated by TCRdb to 2015 to 2018). Study-wide context: According to a later analysis, one platform produced both the 110 or so validation repertoires and the 730 or so repertoires of the first cohort. Besides the first cohort of roughly 700 subjects, a separate validation cohort made up of 95 to 150 different subjects was used. The study was designed to test whether signatures of past pathogen exposure could be identified by cataloging public T cell receptors. To predict cytomegalovirus infection status, the study combined high-throughput TCR immunosequencing, statistical association of individual TCRs with disease status, and machine learning. Paper-wide results and their limitations: A total of roughly 160 TCR beta chains were listed by the study as associated with cytomegalovirus. A later analysis had no HLA typing for the validation cohort, so co-occurrence there was scored across all 130 or so repertoires. The authors suggested that the approach could potentially be generalized to other disease states and immunological phenotypes. A few of the identified cytomegalovirus-associated TCR beta chains were confirmed in vitro to be specific for cytomegalovirus antigens. The classifier was reported to diagnose cytomegalovirus status with high specificity and sensitivity in both the original cohort and the validation cohort. Most TCR sequences were observed very rarely across donors, whereas some public TCRs were present in many individuals. A later analysis found that TCRs clustered in the first cohort also tended to co-occur in the 95 to 150 validation repertoires, with 90% to 95% of cluster scores above 0.

Separate from the approximately 730-subject first cohort, the validation cohort of around 130 subjects was the group to which the donors belonged. The protocol used for the library was the immunoSEQ multiplex PCR assay. The study's processing was this. A statistical classification framework was built for diagnosing cytomegalovirus status from the catalog of TCR beta chain sequences. This immuneACCESS table, as held by TCRdb, lists in-frame sequences with V and J called but not all clones. Of the missing ones, under half trace to an unresolved V gene in checked studies; the others have no known cause. The DNA gave D and trimming, while V, J and clone size come from that table. For this sample there are 85,000 to 120,000 clones; roughly 95% appear just once. The top ten hold almost 0.9% of the sample. Note on this clone: This clone's antigen is unknown. No per-base quality is available; no much larger clone lies one base away.

Taken from cysteine to phenylalanine, the CDR3 has 16 residues. The kept DNA is CDR3 alone, 48 bases in frame from the first base. The germline V gene (reference sequence) provides CDR1 SEHNR and CDR2 FQNEAQ. V trim: 5 bases; J trim: 0 bases; unmatched bases: 6. Material: PBMCs. The clonotype was recovered from a young woman in good health and CMV-seronegative. Recombination joined TRBV7-9 with TRBJ2-1; TRBD2 lines up with 8 middle nucleotides. In nucleotide form, the sequence is TGTGCCAGCAGCCAGAAGCGGGGGAGCTCCTACAATGAGCAGTTCTTC. Its translation is CASSQKRGSSYNEQFF. Outside the CDR3, residues come from the reference TRBV7-9 and TRBJ2-1 proteins, so the full variable domain is: DTGVSQNPRHKITKRGQNVTFRCDPISEHNRLYWYRQTLGQGPEFLTYFQNEAQLEKSRLLSDRFSAERPKGSFSTLEIQRTEQGDSAMYLCASSQKRGSSYNEQFFGPGTRLTVL.